Following are 5 T cell receptor beta chains from one sample sequenced in a study of RUNX1 and TCR beta rearrangement in T-cell leukemia. Next generation amplicon sequencing characterized TCR beta DJ and VDJ rearrangements. One entry per CDR3 protein, called by TCRdb with MiXCR from the PCR reads. The sample has roughly 770 distinct CDR3 sequences, under 30% seen once. Sequenced: blood. Receptors originate from a male donor with T-cell acute lymphoblastic leukemia.

The V and J genes are TRBV6-1 and TRBJ1-4; unclear D gene. The germline V and J ends were trimmed by 4 bases and 11 bases, with 17 bases remaining between them. The germline CDR1 and CDR2 sequences are MNHNS and SASEGT. The length of the CDR3 is 14 residues. CDR3 amino acids: CASSAMTPDAKLFF. The CDR3 DNA sequence: TGTGCCAGCAGTGCAATGACCCCGGATGCCAAACTGTTTTTT.

This rearrangement joins TRBV12-3 or TRBV12-4 to TRBJ1-5; TRBD1 matches at 8 bases. The V segment lost 3 bases and the J segment 5 bases; nucleotides outside the gene matches: 3. The CDR3 length is 14 residues. The CDR3 coding sequence is TGTGCCAGCAGTTTCGGGACAGGCTATCAGCCCCAGCATTTT. This gives the protein CASSFGTGYQPQHF.

This clonotype is termed large. This chain links TRBV15 with TRBJ1-1; possible D gene TRBD1, 5 bases. Germline CDR1 is LNHNV and CDR2 is YYDKDF (reference sequence). The CDR3 loop spans 15 amino acids. The V end was cut by 0 bases, the J end by 1 base, with 9 bases between. In DNA form, the CDR3 reads TGTGCCACCAGCAGAGATTTGGGGGAGAACACTGAAGCTTTCTTT. Protein sequence: CATSRDLGENTEAFF.

For this clonotype: A much more abundant neighbour one base away suggests this may be a read error. The chain employs TRBV19 and TRBJ2-6, with a tentative D call TRBD2 (6 bases). The germline CDR1 and CDR2 sequences are LNHDA and SQIVND (reference sequence). The length of the CDR3 is 15 residues. The germline V and J ends were trimmed by 7 bases and 5 bases, with 15 bases remaining between them. The CDR3 protein is CASTTGVGRANVLTF. DNA for the CDR3: TGTGCCAGTACCACGGGAGTGGGTAGGGCCAACGTCCTGACTTTC.

This clonotype is medium-sized within its sample. The rearrangement joins TRBV28 to TRBJ2-1; 7 nucleotides agree with TRBD1. The CDR3 has 16 residues. Trimming took 1 base from V and 8 from J; bases not matched to a gene: 11. Germline loops: CDR1 MDHEN, CDR2 SYDVKM. The CDR3 region is CASSLSRRQGTDEQFF. The CDR3 nucleotides are TGTGCCAGCAGTTTATCCAGGAGACAGGGAACCGATGAGCAGTTCTTC.